This is a list of T cell receptor beta chains from one sample in a study of early T cells in non-severe SARS-CoV-2 infection. TCRdb independently ran MiXCR on the 5' RACE reads; one entry per CDR3 protein. The data contain 55,000 to 65,000 distinct CDR3 sequences, under 10% of them singletons. Sequenced sample: whole blood. The receptors come from an adult who was a healthcare worker with PCR-confirmed SARS-CoV-2 infection or an uninfected control (not recorded which). CDR3s include the opening cysteine and the closing phenylalanine or tryptophan. A D gene is named only where the DNA matches it firmly. Where a row states a size, it is once, few, many or the class of an expanded clone; other rows omit it.

CDR3: CASSQDHSNYGYTF
DNA: TGCGCCAGCAGCCAAGATCACAGCAACTATGGCTACACCTTC
V: TRBV4-3
J: TRBJ1-2
size: many
D: -

CDR3: CASSFQTLSYNEQFF
DNA: TGTGCCAGCAGCTTCCAGACTCTCTCTTACAATGAGCAGTTCTTC
V: TRBV11-2
J: TRBJ2-1
size: -
D: -

CDR3: CASSQVTAGGREQYF
DNA: TGCGCCAGCAGCCAAGTAACAGCGGGAGGTCGTGAGCAGTACTTC
V: TRBV4-1
J: TRBJ2-7
size: few
D: TRBD2

CDR3: CASRDSDTDTQYF
DNA: TGTGCCAGCAGGGACTCGGACACAGATACGCAGTATTTT
V: TRBV4-2
J: TRBJ2-3
size: many
D: -

CDR3: CASSLSADSSYNEQFF
DNA: TGTGCCAGCAGCTTAAGCGCGGATAGCTCCTACAATGAGCAGTTCTTC
V: TRBV7-3
J: TRBJ2-1
size: medium-sized
D: -

CDR3: CASSTWTGTETQYF
DNA: TGCGCCAGCAGCACCTGGACAGGGACCGAGACCCAGTACTTC
V: TRBV5-1
J: TRBJ2-5
size: medium-sized
D: TRBD1

CDR3: CASTNRGQVNTEAFF
DNA: TGTGCCAGCACCAACCGCGGACAGGTGAACACTGAAGCTTTCTTT
V: TRBV6-2/TRBV6-3
J: TRBJ1-1
size: many
D: TRBD1

CDR3: CASSIRRPFGNEQFF
DNA: TGTGCCAGTAGTATCCGTAGACCTTTTGGGAATGAGCAGTTCTTC
V: TRBV19
J: TRBJ2-1
size: many
D: -

CDR3: CASSPSGRTEQYF
DNA: TGCGCCAGCAGTCCTAGCGGGAGGACCGAGCAGTACTTC
V: TRBV5-1
J: TRBJ2-7
size: many
D: TRBD2

CDR3: CASRWLSGRGEQYF
DNA: TGTGCCAGCAGATGGCTTTCGGGAAGGGGCGAGCAGTACTTC
V: TRBV13
J: TRBJ2-7
size: many
D: -

CDR3: CASSIDGTGQGLGYTF
DNA: TGTGCCAGTAGTATAGACGGGACAGGGCAAGGCCTTGGCTACACCTTC
V: TRBV19
J: TRBJ1-2
size: many
D: TRBD1

CDR3: CASSLPGLGGHTQYF
DNA: TGTGCCAGCAGTCTACCGGGACTAGGAGGGCATACGCAGTATTTT
V: TRBV21-1
J: TRBJ2-3
size: many
D: -

CDR3: CASSGRGGTEAFF
DNA: TGTGCCAGCAGCGGGAGGGGGGGCACTGAAGCTTTCTTT
V: TRBV7-9
J: TRBJ1-1
size: many
D: -

CDR3: CASSNPGSGTRETQYF
DNA: TGTGCCAGCAGCAACCCCGGAAGCGGAACTAGGGAGACCCAGTACTTC
V: TRBV7-2
J: TRBJ2-5
size: many
D: -

CDR3: CASSLDRGSTGELFF
DNA: TGTGCCAGCAGCTTGGACAGGGGAAGCACCGGGGAGCTGTTTTTT
V: TRBV7-6
J: TRBJ2-2
size: -
D: TRBD1

CDR3: CASGVGSLADTQYF
DNA: TGCGCCAGCGGTGTGGGGTCATTGGCAGATACGCAGTATTTT
V: TRBV5-1
J: TRBJ2-3
size: few
D: -

CDR3: CASSWKDIQPQHF
DNA: TGTGCCAGCAGTTGGAAGGATATCCAGCCCCAGCATTTT
V: TRBV12-3/TRBV12-4
J: TRBJ1-5
size: many
D: -

CDR3: CASSASGRVTQYF
DNA: TGTGCCAGTTCAGCGTCAGGGAGAGTTACGCAGTATTTT
V: TRBV19
J: TRBJ2-3
size: many
D: -

CDR3: CASSASGGIRNEQFF
DNA: TGTGCCAGCAGTGCCTCAGGGGGCATACGCAATGAGCAGTTCTTC
V: TRBV27
J: TRBJ2-1
size: many
D: TRBD1

CDR3: CASSLDLLEQYF
DNA: TGCGCCAGCAGCTTGGATCTCCTCGAGCAGTACTTC
V: TRBV5-1
J: TRBJ2-7
size: -
D: -

CDR3: CASSYSRVNLYGYTF
DNA: TGTGCCAGCAGCTACTCCAGGGTAAACCTATATGGCTACACCTTC
V: TRBV9
J: TRBJ1-2
size: few
D: -

CDR3: CATSDLAGASTDTQYF
DNA: TGTGCCACCAGTGATTTAGCGGGAGCTAGCACAGATACGCAGTATTTT
V: TRBV24-1
J: TRBJ2-3
size: medium-sized
D: TRBD2

CDR3: CASSPALAGAPLEQFF
DNA: TGTGCCAGCAGCCCCGCTCTAGCGGGGGCCCCCTTGGAGCAGTTCTTC
V: TRBV7-8
J: TRBJ2-1
size: many
D: TRBD2

CDR3: CSARDAFRQGDEKLFF
DNA: TGCAGTGCTAGAGATGCTTTCAGGCAGGGCGATGAAAAACTGTTTTTT
V: TRBV20-1
J: TRBJ1-4
size: many
D: -

CDR3: CASSVQGGTGELFF
DNA: TGTGCCAGCAGCGTACAGGGGGGAACCGGGGAGCTGTTTTTT
V: TRBV6-1
J: TRBJ2-2
size: -
D: TRBD1

CDR3: CASSEGSVGTEAFF
DNA: TGCGCCAGCAGCGAGGGTTCTGTGGGCACTGAAGCTTTCTTT
V: TRBV5-1
J: TRBJ1-1
size: many
D: -

CDR3: CASSSDPRIETRYF
DNA: TGTGCCAGCAGCTCCGACCCTCGAATAGAGACCCGGTACTTC
V: TRBV7-9
J: TRBJ2-5
size: many
D: -

CDR3: CSVEKSTDTQYF
DNA: TGCAGCGTTGAAAAAAGCACAGATACGCAGTATTTT
V: TRBV29-1
J: TRBJ2-3
size: few
D: -

CDR3: CASSRRVDGTDTQYF
DNA: TGTGCCAGCAGCCGGCGGGTCGATGGCACAGATACGCAGTATTTT
V: TRBV7-3
J: TRBJ2-3
size: few
D: -

CDR3: CASSQFTGADGYTF
DNA: TGTGCCAGCAGTCAATTCACAGGGGCCGATGGCTACACCTTC
V: TRBV12-3/TRBV12-4
J: TRBJ1-2
size: -
D: TRBD1

CDR3: CASSQGLGGFTYNEQFF
DNA: TGTGCCAGCAGCCAAGGATTAGGCGGGTTCACCTACAATGAGCAGTTCTTC
V: TRBV3-1
J: TRBJ2-1
size: few
D: -

CDR3: CASSRSPYYEQYF
DNA: TGTGCCAGCTCACGCAGCCCTTACTACGAGCAGTACTTC
V: TRBV5-6
J: TRBJ2-7
size: -
D: -

CDR3: CASSLTAAQREQYF
DNA: TGTGCCAGCAGCTTGACGGCGGCCCAGCGCGAGCAGTACTTC
V: TRBV7-9
J: TRBJ2-7
size: -
D: -

CDR3: CASSPLGGRSSNQPQHF
DNA: TGTGCCAGCAGCCCCTTAGGGGGACGGAGTAGCAATCAGCCCCAGCATTTT
V: TRBV12-3/TRBV12-4
J: TRBJ1-5
size: few
D: -

CDR3: CASKFDNRGFSPLHF
DNA: TGTGCCAGCAAGTTTGACAACCGGGGGTTTTCACCCCTCCACTTT
V: TRBV6-2/TRBV6-3
J: TRBJ1-6
size: -
D: -

CDR3: CATSRTQGESTEAFF
DNA: TGTGCCACCAGCAGAACTCAGGGAGAGAGCACTGAAGCTTTCTTT
V: TRBV15
J: TRBJ1-1
size: many
D: -

CDR3: CASSLRHGGDEQYF
DNA: TGTGCCAGCAGTCTCCGACACGGGGGGGATGAGCAGTACTTC
V: TRBV27
J: TRBJ2-7
size: -
D: TRBD2

CDR3: CASSRSQYTQYF
DNA: TGTGCCAGCAGCCGCTCCCAATATACGCAGTATTTT
V: TRBV14
J: TRBJ2-3
size: many
D: -

CDR3: CAISAHPSESQFF
DNA: TGTGCCATCAGTGCACATCCTAGCGAGTCGCAGTTCTTC
V: TRBV10-3
J: TRBJ2-1
size: many
D: -

CDR3: CASSQNSGRARADTGELFF
DNA: TGTGCCAGCAGCCAAAATAGCGGGAGGGCCAGGGCAGACACCGGGGAGCTGTTTTTT
V: TRBV4-2
J: TRBJ2-2
size: many
D: TRBD2

CDR3: CASSPGQGRYNEQFF
DNA: TGTGCCAGCAGCCCGGGACAGGGGAGGTACAATGAGCAGTTCTTC
V: TRBV5-6
J: TRBJ2-1
size: many
D: TRBD1

CDR3: CASSESLFYGYTF
DNA: TGCGCCAGCAGTGAGTCGTTGTTCTATGGCTACACCTTC
V: TRBV10-1
J: TRBJ1-2
size: -
D: -

CDR3: CAISSYNQPQHF
DNA: TGTGCCATCAGCAGTTATAATCAGCCCCAGCATTTT
V: TRBV10-3
J: TRBJ1-5
size: many
D: -

CDR3: CASSFRDSRQEIQYF
DNA: TGTGCCAGCAGCTTCCGGGACAGCCGACAAGAGATCCAGTACTTC
V: TRBV13
J: TRBJ2-5
size: -
D: TRBD1

CDR3: CASSDGQGNYGYTF
DNA: TGTGCCAGTAGCGACGGACAGGGCAACTATGGCTACACCTTC
V: TRBV19
J: TRBJ1-2
size: -
D: TRBD1

CDR3: CATSRPGAAKNIQYF
DNA: TGTGCCACCAGCAGACCCGGGGCAGCCAAAAACATTCAGTACTTC
V: TRBV15
J: TRBJ2-4
size: few
D: -

CDR3: CASSAGDGYGYTF
DNA: TGTGCCAGCAGTGCAGGGGACGGCTATGGCTACACCTTC
V: TRBV9
J: TRBJ1-2
size: many
D: -

CDR3: CASSPLRPPGTGTQYF
DNA: TGTGCCAGCTCACCATTGAGGCCACCTGGCACCGGAACGCAGTATTTT
V: TRBV18
J: TRBJ2-3
size: many
D: -

CDR3: CSASSGSSYNEQFF
DNA: TGCAGTGCTAGTAGCGGGAGCTCCTACAATGAGCAGTTCTTC
V: TRBV20-1
J: TRBJ2-1
size: -
D: TRBD2